These 18 T cell receptor beta chains were all obtained from the same sample, sequenced in a study of blood T cell repertoires in COVID-19. Libraries were prepared by immunoSEQ multiplex PCR; TCRdb keeps only in-frame clonotypes and omits some of them. The repertoire holds approximately 13,000 clones, with around 84% as singletons. Sequencing was carried out using peripheral blood. Every receptor here comes from a man in his fifties with active COVID-19.

The chain uses TRBV6-1 and TRBJ2-5, with 9 nucleotides matching TRBD2. The CDR3 runs to 17 residues. Losses at the gene ends were 3 bases for V and 2 bases for J; bases not matched to a gene: 10. Germline V CDR1 and CDR2: MNHNS, SASEGT. The CDR3 reads CASSDVLAGNRQETQYF. Written as DNA, the CDR3 is TGTGCCAGCAGTGACGTCCTAGCGGGAAACCGACAAGAGACCCAGTACTTC.

The rearrangement uses TRBV4-2 and TRBJ1-4, with a weak D call TRBD1 (5 bases). From germline, CDR1 is LGHNA and CDR2 YNFKEQ. Deletions cut 2 bases from V and 4 bases from J, with 11 bases between. The CDR3 sequence is 15 residues long. The CDR3 DNA reads as TGTGCCAGCAGCCAATTGACAGAAGTTAATGAAAAACTGTTTTTT. Amino acids: CASSQLTEVNEKLFF.

The genes are TRBV5-1 and TRBJ2-1; the D is unclear. The CDR3 extends over 16 amino acids. V was clipped by 4 bases and J by 0 bases, with 14 bases between them. The germline CDR1 and CDR2 sequences are SGHRS and YFSETQ. CDR3 amino acids: CASSRGRYLSYNEQFF. DNA of the CDR3: TGCGCCAGCAGCCGTGGTAGATACCTCTCCTACAATGAGCAGTTCTTC.

Written as DNA, the CDR3 is TGCGCCAGCACCACCGAGGGGGCGCATTTGAACACTGAAGCTTTCTTT. It translates to CASTTEGAHLNTEAFF. This chain links TRBV5-1 with TRBJ1-1; 7 nucleotides agree with TRBD1. This CDR3 is built from 16 residues. After removal of 6 bases from V and 0 bases from J, the junction contained 11 bases not matched to a gene. Germline lookup yields CDR1 SGHRS and CDR2 YFSETQ.

The rearrangement uses TRBV27 and TRBJ2-3; 7 bases map to TRBD2. The CDR3 runs to 15 residues. Per germline, CDR1 MNHEY and CDR2 SMNVEV (reference sequence). Trimming at V came to 8 bases and at J to 2 bases, leaving 10 bases not matched to a gene. CDR3 amino acids: CASDPTGTTTDTQYF. CDR3 DNA: TGTGCCAGCGACCCTACCGGGACTACCACAGATACGCAGTATTTT.

This chain joins TRBV19 and TRBJ2-1; 9 bases align to TRBD2. The V gene's germline CDR1 is LNHDA and CDR2 SQIVND (reference sequence). The V gene end was trimmed by 7 bases and the J gene end by 7 bases; junction bases not matched to a gene: 11. CDR3 size: 15 residues. CDR3 DNA sequence: TGTGCCAGTAACCGGGCGGGAGGGCCCGGAAATGAGCAGTTCTTC. Protein product: CASNRAGGPGNEQFF.

This rearrangement joins TRBV9 to TRBJ2-5; the D is unclear. The CDR3 is made up of 14 amino acids. In germline, CDR1 is SGDLS, CDR2 YYNGEE. With 4 bases removed from V and 0 bases from J, the gap between germline ends came to 10 bases. The CDR3 is CASSPPENQETQYF. As DNA, the CDR3 is TGTGCCAGCAGCCCCCCCGAGAACCAAGAGACCCAGTACTTC.

The chain links TRBV27 to TRBJ2-7, with a tentative D call TRBD1 (5 bases). This CDR3 comprises 14 residues. Germline-derived CDR1 and CDR2 are MNHEY and SMNVEV (reference sequence). The V and J ends lost 1 base and 1 base respectively, with 8 bases between them. CDR3 sequence reads: CASSLWGGSYEQYF. The CDR3 DNA follows: TGTGCCAGCAGTTTATGGGGCGGTTCCTACGAGCAGTACTTC.

The CDR3 loop reads CASSLGGAGGPDYNEQFF. DNA for the CDR3: TGTGCCAGCAGCTTAGGGGGCGCGGGAGGGCCCGACTACAATGAGCAGTTCTTC. The chain links TRBV13 to TRBJ2-1; the match to TRBD2 covers 9 bases. This CDR3 region has 18 residues. V lost 0 bases, J lost 3 bases, and 9 bases stayed unmatched. From germline, CDR1 is PRHDT and CDR2 FYEKMQ (reference sequence).

The chain is built from TRBV3-1 (or the pseudogene TRBV3-2) and TRBJ2-1, with 11 bases fitting TRBD2. The V gene end was trimmed by 0 bases and the J gene end by 4 bases; junction bases not matched to a gene: 11. Per germline, CDR1 LGHDT and CDR2 YNNKEL (reference sequence). The length of the CDR3 is 19 residues. DNA for the CDR3: TGTGCCAGCAGCCAAGATAGTGAGGGACTAGCGGAAGGGTACAATGAGCAGTTCTTC. The encoded protein is CASSQDSEGLAEGYNEQFF.

The chain joins TRBV14 to TRBJ2-7; 7 nucleotides line up with TRBD1. After removal of 0 bases from V and 1 base from J, the junction contained 3 bases not matched to a gene. The CDR3 length is 15 residues. In germline, CDR1 is SGHDN, CDR2 FVKESK. The DNA for the CDR3 is TGTGCCAGCAGCCAAGAGACAGGGTCTTCCTACGAGCAGTACTTC. Protein product: CASSQETGSSYEQYF.

The chain carries TRBV7-6 and TRBJ2-5; 8 bases agree with TRBD2. The CDR3 is 18 amino acids. Germline lookup yields CDR1 SGHVS and CDR2 FNYEAQ. V shed 0 bases and J 4 bases; nucleotides not matched to a gene: 13. The CDR3 is CASSLAGTSLGFRETQYF. The CDR3 region has the DNA TGTGCCAGCAGCTTAGCCGGGACTAGTTTGGGATTCCGAGAGACCCAGTACTTC. Combining the CDR3 with reference TRBV7-6 and TRBJ2-5 gives the whole variable domain GAGVSQSPRYKVTKRGQDVALRCDPISGHVSLYWYRQALGQGPEFLTYFNYEAQQDKSGLPNDRFSAERPEGSISTLTIQRTEQRDSAMYRCASSLAGTSLGFRETQYFGPGTRLLVL.

V gene TRBV7-9 combines with J gene TRBJ2-1; 9 bases align to TRBD2. Germline V gives CDR1 SEHNR, CDR2 FQNEAQ (reference sequence). The CDR3 is 16 residues long. J lost 3 bases, V lost 2 bases, and 5 bases had no gene match. The CDR3 region has the DNA TGTGCCAGCAGCTTAAACTCAGCGGGAGGCTACAATGAGCAGTTCTTC. This encodes CASSLNSAGGYNEQFF. The full variable domain, with the rest looked up from reference TRBV7-9 and TRBJ2-1, is DTGVSQNPRHKITKRGQNVTFRCDPISEHNRLYWYRQTLGQGPEFLTYFQNEAQLEKSRLLSDRFSAERPKGSFSTLEIQRTEQGDSAMYLCASSLNSAGGYNEQFFGPGTRLTVL.

The V and J genes are TRBV27 and TRBJ2-3; 8 positions match TRBD1. Germline CDR1 is MNHEY and CDR2 is SMNVEV (reference sequence). V shed 6 bases, J shed 0 bases, and the junction held 8 bases outside the gene matches. This CDR3 is 16 amino acids long. The CDR3 is CASSQPWTGSTDTQYF. The CDR3 DNA reads TGTGCCAGCAGCCAACCCTGGACAGGGAGCACAGATACGCAGTATTTT.

The V call is TRBV4-1, the J call TRBJ2-7, with a possible D match to TRBD2 (6 bases). Germline assignment: CDR1 MGHRA and CDR2 YSYEKL. Between the trimmed V and J ends, which lost 0 bases and 3 bases, there was a span of 15 bases. The CDR3 extends over 16 amino acids. CDR3 residues: CASSQEKATRLYEQYF. The CDR3, as DNA: TGCGCCAGCAGCCAAGAGAAGGCGACTAGACTCTACGAGCAGTACTTC.

This clone was recorded once. The CDR3 nucleotides read TGTGCCAGCAGCTTTGGGACTAGCGGGAGGAATGAGCAGTTCTTC. It encodes CASSFGTSGRNEQFF. This chain links TRBV7-6 with TRBJ2-1; 15 nucleotides align to TRBD2. V shed 3 bases, J shed 7 bases, and the junction held 1 base outside the gene matches. Germline CDR1 reads SGHVS; CDR2 reads FNYEAQ. This CDR3 is built from 15 residues.

This clone appeared a single time. V is TRBV3-1 (or the pseudogene TRBV3-2) and J is TRBJ1-6; TRBD1 might be the D (5 bases). The CDR3 loop spans 15 amino acids. The V and J ends lost 1 base and 7 bases respectively, with 11 bases between them. Germline CDR1 reads LGHDT; CDR2 reads YNNKEL (reference sequence). CDR3 loop: CASSQVGGGNSPLHF. The CDR3, as DNA: TGTGCCAGCAGCCAAGTTGGCGGGGGGAATTCACCCCTCCACTTT.

This clone was counted only a few times. This chain links TRBV6-4 with TRBJ1-6; 8 nucleotides agree with TRBD1. Trimming cost V 6 bases and J 10 bases; bases outside gene matches: 5. CDR3 length: 13 amino acids. CDR1 MRHNA and CDR2 SNTAGT come from the germline V gene. CDR3 sequence: CASSPGGRSPLHF. CDR3 coding DNA: TGTGCCAGCAGCCCAGGGGGCAGATCACCCCTCCACTTT.